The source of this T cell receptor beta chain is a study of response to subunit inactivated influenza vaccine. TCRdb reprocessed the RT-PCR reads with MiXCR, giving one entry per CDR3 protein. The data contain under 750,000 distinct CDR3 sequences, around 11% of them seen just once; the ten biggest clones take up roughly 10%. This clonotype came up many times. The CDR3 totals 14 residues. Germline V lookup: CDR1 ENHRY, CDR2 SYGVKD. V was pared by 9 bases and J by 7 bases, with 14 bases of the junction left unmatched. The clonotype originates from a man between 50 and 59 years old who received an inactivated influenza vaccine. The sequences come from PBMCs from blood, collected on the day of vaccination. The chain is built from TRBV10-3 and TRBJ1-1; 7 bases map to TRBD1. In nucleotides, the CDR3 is TGTGCCATAGGGCCGGGACAGAATAAAATTGAAGCTTTCTTT. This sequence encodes CAIGPGQNKIEAFF.